A single sample gave rise to the 22 T cell receptor beta chains below, sequenced in a study of neurological immune-mediated disorders. MiXCR, run by TCRdb on the 5' RACE reads, gives a single entry per CDR3 protein. In the table there are tens of thousands of distinct CDR3 sequences, roughly 3.1% of which are singletons. As for time point: longitudinal time-point 1 (baseline). Sequences were obtained from PBMCs. The receptors here all came from a woman aged 60-70 years with multiple sclerosis.

This clonotype was found many times. The rearrangement joins TRBV5-4 to TRBJ1-2, with 7 bases aligning to TRBD1. The CDR3 has 15 residues. V lost 5 bases, J lost 2 bases, and 9 bases stayed unmatched. From germline, CDR1 is SGHNT and CDR2 YYREEE (reference sequence). CDR3 bases: TGTGCCAGCAGATATAGCAGGGGGAAGAACTATGGCTACACCTTC. Translated: CASRYSRGKNYGYTF.

This clonotype turned up a few times. The chain uses TRBV5-6 and TRBJ1-5, with 8 positions matching TRBD1. The CDR3 has 17 amino acids. The germline V gene has CDR1 SGHDT and CDR2 YYEEEE. The V segment lost 4 bases and the J segment 3 bases; nucleotides outside the gene matches: 12. The CDR3 nucleotides are TGTGCCAGCAGCGTGGGTTCCTGGACAGGGCTCAATCAGCCCCAGCATTTT. Encoded protein: CASSVGSWTGLNQPQHF.

This clonotype was seen at least ten times. The rearrangement links TRBV20-1 to TRBJ2-1; 8 bases map to TRBD1. This CDR3 is built from 17 residues. CDR1 and CDR2 from the germline V gene are DFQATT and SNEGSKA (reference sequence). The ends lost 6 bases at V and 2 bases at J; junction bases unmatched: 15. CDR3 amino acids: CSAPSGGNQDTYNEQFF. CDR3 in DNA: TGCAGTGCGCCATCAGGGGGCAACCAAGATACCTACAATGAGCAGTTCTTC.

In its sample, this clonotype was seen many times. This chain links TRBV5-6 with TRBJ2-7; tentatively, D is TRBD1 (7 bases). The germline V and J ends were trimmed by 2 bases and 2 bases, with 14 bases remaining between them. Germline V gives CDR1 SGHDT, CDR2 YYEEEE. The CDR3 is 15 residues long. The CDR3 region has the DNA TGTGCCAGCAGCTTCCTATCAGGGGGGCCCTACGAGCAGTACTTC. This codes for CASSFLSGGPYEQYF.

In this sample, this clonotype turned up many times. V gene TRBV29-1 combines with J gene TRBJ2-5, with D uncertain. This CDR3 comprises 11 residues. V was clipped by 7 bases and J by 6 bases, with 12 bases between them. Germline loops: CDR1 SQVTM, CDR2 ANQGSEA. The CDR3 DNA follows: TGCAGCGCCCCTGGTGTGAAGACCCAGTACTTC. Residues: CSAPGVKTQYF.

This clonotype appeared many times. The rearrangement uses TRBV6-5 and TRBJ1-2, with 8 bases matching TRBD1. CDR1 is MNHEY and CDR2 is SVGAGI in the germline V gene. V trimming: 9 bases; J trimming: 8 bases; junction bases outside the gene matches: 8. This CDR3 is 12 amino acids long. Here the CDR3 reads CASRQGTNGYTF. DNA for the CDR3: TGTGCCAGTCGACAGGGGACGAACGGCTACACCTTC.

In this sample, this clonotype turned up many times. The chain has TRBV7-9 and TRBJ2-4; the D call may be TRBD1 or TRBD2 (5 bases each). V dropped 4 bases and J dropped 8 bases, with 15 bases sitting between them. Looked up from germline, CDR1 is SEHNR and CDR2 is FQNEAQ (reference sequence). CDR3 size: 14 residues. Here the CDR3 DNA reads TGTGCCAGCAGCTCCCCCCAGGGCGGGCACATTCAGTACTTC. This translates into CASSSPQGGHIQYF.

The sample holds many counts of this clonotype. The J gene is TRBJ2-5, the V gene TRBV12-3 or TRBV12-4; 13 positions match TRBD2. The CDR3 totals 15 residues. The V segment lost 3 bases and the J segment 4 bases; nucleotides outside the gene matches: 2. CDR3 nucleotide sequence: TGTGCCAGCAGTTTCTGGACTAGCGGGGGAGAGACCCAGTACTTC. This sequence encodes CASSFWTSGGETQYF.

This clonotype occurred many times. The genes are TRBV7-9 and TRBJ2-2; TRBD2 aligns across 9 bases. The CDR3 runs to 15 residues. Germline-derived CDR1 and CDR2 are SEHNR and FQNEAQ (reference sequence). The trim removed 3 bases at V and 6 bases at J, leaving 5 bases unmatched. CDR3 nucleotide sequence: TGTGCCAGCAGCTTTGGCGGGGGGGCCGCCGGGGAGCTGTTTTTT. Its translation is CASSFGGGAAGELFF.

This clonotype was seen repeatedly, ten times or more. The rearrangement joins TRBV10-3 to TRBJ2-3, with TRBD1 as a possible D gene (7 bases). Trimming removed 2 bases at V and 4 bases at J, with 13 bases between. This CDR3 has 15 amino acids. Germline V gives CDR1 ENHRY, CDR2 SYGVKD. The CDR3 nucleotides read TGTGCCATCAGTGAGAATGGCAGGGGGGCAGATACGCAGTATTTT. This translates into CAISENGRGADTQYF.

This clonotype was observed at least ten times. The chain couples TRBV3-1 to TRBJ2-1; 11 bases match TRBD2. Germline trimming cut 4 bases from V and 16 bases from J; bases unmatched to any gene: 6. The CDR3 loop spans 12 amino acids. CDR1 and CDR2 from the germline V gene are LGHDT and YNNKEL (reference sequence). Here the CDR3 DNA reads TGTGCCAGCAGCCCGGGACTAGCGGCTATCTTCTTC. This sequence encodes CASSPGLAAIFF.

Ten or more counts support this clonotype. This chain connects TRBV20-1 to TRBJ2-5, with 7 bases matching TRBD1. Germline-derived CDR1 and CDR2 are DFQATT and SNEGSKA (reference sequence). V gave up 2 bases and J gave up 1 base; unmatched junction bases: 4. The CDR3 sequence is 14 residues long. The CDR3 DNA reads as TGCAGTGCTAGACTCCGACAGGGCCAAGAGACCCAGTACTTC. Amino acid sequence: CSARLRQGQETQYF.

This clonotype is labeled as medium-sized. This chain uses TRBV20-1 with TRBJ1-2; D ambiguous. CDR3 length: 13 amino acids. V lost 2 bases to trimming and J lost 2 bases, with 9 bases between them. In germline, CDR1 is DFQATT, CDR2 SNEGSKA (reference sequence). The CDR3 region is CSARRDGNYGYTF. Here the CDR3 DNA reads TGCAGTGCTAGACGCGACGGGAACTATGGCTACACCTTC.

This clonotype was picked up many times. The chain combines TRBV7-6 with TRBJ2-1, with TRBD2 as a possible D gene (6 bases). Germline V gives CDR1 SGHVS, CDR2 FNYEAQ. This CDR3 is 15 amino acids long. V lost 6 bases, J lost 4 bases, and 16 bases lay in between. CDR3 sequence: CASRSVGSSYNEQFF. For the CDR3, the DNA is TGTGCCAGCAGGTCGGTCGGGAGCTCTTACAATGAGCAGTTCTTC.

At least ten counts were recorded for this clonotype. The CDR3 spells CASSLVDRAGGYTF. The CDR3 region has the DNA TGTGCCAGCAGCTTGGTGGACAGGGCAGGCGGCTACACCTTC. This chain uses TRBV5-6 with TRBJ1-2; 8 bases align to TRBD1. The germline CDR1 and CDR2 sequences are SGHDT and YYEEEE. This CDR3 is 14 amino acids long. J gave up 8 bases and V 0 bases, and 6 bases lay outside the gene matches.

This clonotype was seen repeatedly, ten times or more. This rearrangement joins TRBV9 to TRBJ2-3; D uncertain. CDR3 length: 15 residues. The V end was cut by 0 bases, the J end by 1 base, with 9 bases between. CDR1 SGDLS and CDR2 YYNGEE come from the germline V gene. CDR3 sequence reads: CASSVESARTDTQYF. The CDR3 DNA reads as TGTGCCAGCAGCGTAGAGTCCGCCCGCACAGATACGCAGTATTTT.

The sample holds many counts of this clonotype. J is TRBJ1-5 and V is TRBV20-1; D call uncertain. Trimming removed 5 bases at V and 2 bases at J, with 16 bases between. The CDR3 is 15 residues long. Germline values: CDR1 DFQATT, CDR2 SNEGSKA (reference sequence). The CDR3 is CSAANDARGNQPQHF. The CDR3 DNA reads as TGCAGTGCTGCGAACGACGCGAGGGGCAATCAGCCCCAGCATTTT.

Ten or more counts support this clonotype. The chain couples TRBV12-3 or TRBV12-4 to TRBJ2-2; TRBD2 agrees at 12 bases. V dropped 5 bases and J dropped 3; count of bases not matched to a gene: 4. The CDR3 is 16 residues long. CDR3 amino acids: CASSPRTSGDTGELFF. DNA of the CDR3: TGTGCCAGCAGTCCGCGGACTAGCGGGGACACCGGGGAGCTGTTTTTT.

In its sample, this clonotype was seen many times. The chain is built from TRBV5-1 and TRBJ1-1; D gene ambiguous. V was pared by 0 bases and J by 1 base, with 7 bases between. The germline gives CDR1 SGHRS, CDR2 YFSETQ. CDR3 length: 14 amino acids. The CDR3 sequence: CASSLGKANTEAFF. CDR3 nucleotides: TGCGCCAGCAGCTTGGGAAAGGCGAACACTGAAGCTTTCTTT.

The sample holds many counts of this clonotype. The chain carries TRBV29-1 and TRBJ1-1; a possible D gene is TRBD1 (6 bases). This CDR3 region has 12 residues. The V end lost 7 bases, the J end lost 8 bases, and 17 bases lay between the germline ends. Germline lookup yields CDR1 SQVTM and CDR2 ANQGSEA. The CDR3 protein is CSALGDTGEAFF. The CDR3 nucleotides are TGCAGCGCTCTAGGGGACACAGGGGAAGCTTTCTTT.

V and J are TRBV10-3 and TRBJ1-5; D unclear. The germline gives CDR1 ENHRY, CDR2 SYGVKD. This CDR3 has 16 residues. V was clipped by 0 bases and J by 6 bases, with 15 bases between them. CDR3 coding DNA: TGTGCCATCAGTGAGTCTGGCCCTGCGGGCGGTCAGCCCCAGCATTTT. It specifies CAISESGPAGGQPQHF.

This clonotype showed up many times. This rearrangement joins TRBV20-1 to TRBJ2-7; perhaps D is TRBD1 or TRBD2 (5 bases each). Trimming removed 3 bases at V and 9 bases at J, with 9 bases between. Germline lookup yields CDR1 DFQATT and CDR2 SNEGSKA (reference sequence). The CDR3 runs to 10 residues. In DNA form, the CDR3 reads TGCAGTGCTAGTAGGGACCCGCAGTACTTC. Its translation is CSASRDPQYF.